This paragraph reports one T cell receptor (beta chain). The sample is drawn from a study of technical replicates of blood from several donors. Method: immunoSEQ multiplex PCR; TCRdb's copy keeps in-frame clones and lacks some. The sample records 60,000 to 90,000 clones, approximately 97% being singletons. This sequence was found in a human donor in good health. The source material was T cells isolated from PBMCs.

The CDR3 sequence is CASSSGVAGYTDTQYF. CDR3 sequence (DNA): TGTGCCAGCAGCTCGGGCGTAGCGGGGTACACAGATACGCAGTATTTT. The chain joins TRBV5-4 to TRBJ2-3, with 8 bases lining up with TRBD2. The CDR3 extends over 16 amino acids. Germline CDR1 SGHNT, CDR2 YYREEE (reference sequence). Trimming cost V 3 bases and J 2 bases; bases outside gene matches: 8.